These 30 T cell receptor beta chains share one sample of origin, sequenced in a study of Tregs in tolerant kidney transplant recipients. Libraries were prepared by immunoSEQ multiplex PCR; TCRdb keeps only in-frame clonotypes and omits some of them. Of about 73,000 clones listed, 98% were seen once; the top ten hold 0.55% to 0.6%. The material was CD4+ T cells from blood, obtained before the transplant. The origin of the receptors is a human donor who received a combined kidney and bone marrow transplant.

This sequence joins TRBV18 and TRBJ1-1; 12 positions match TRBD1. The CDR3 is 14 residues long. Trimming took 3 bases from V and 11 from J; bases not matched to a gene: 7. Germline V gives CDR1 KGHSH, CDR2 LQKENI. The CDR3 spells CASSPGTGGFVAFF. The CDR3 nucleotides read TGTGCCAGCTCACCCGGGACAGGGGGCTTCGTGGCTTTCTTT.

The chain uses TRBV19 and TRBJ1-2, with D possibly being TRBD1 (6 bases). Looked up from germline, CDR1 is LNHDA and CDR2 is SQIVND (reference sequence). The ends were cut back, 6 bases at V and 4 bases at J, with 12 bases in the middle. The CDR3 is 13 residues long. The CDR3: CASSQQGGYGYTF. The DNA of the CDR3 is TGTGCCAGTAGCCAACAGGGTGGCTATGGCTACACCTTC.

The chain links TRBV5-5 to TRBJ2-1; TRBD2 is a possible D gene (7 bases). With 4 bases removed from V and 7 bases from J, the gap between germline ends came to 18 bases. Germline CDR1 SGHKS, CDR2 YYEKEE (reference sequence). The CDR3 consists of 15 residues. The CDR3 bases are TGTGCCAGCAGCGGGGGGGGCGGGGGTTCTAATGAGCAGTTCTTC. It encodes CASSGGGGGSNEQFF.

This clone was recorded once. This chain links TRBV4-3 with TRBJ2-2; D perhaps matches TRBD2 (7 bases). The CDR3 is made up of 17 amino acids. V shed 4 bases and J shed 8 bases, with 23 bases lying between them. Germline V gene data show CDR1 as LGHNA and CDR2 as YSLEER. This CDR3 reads CASSPVGRAGDVGELFF. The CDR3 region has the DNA TGCGCCAGCAGCCCCGTGGGGAGGGCAGGGGATGTAGGGGAGCTGTTTTTT.

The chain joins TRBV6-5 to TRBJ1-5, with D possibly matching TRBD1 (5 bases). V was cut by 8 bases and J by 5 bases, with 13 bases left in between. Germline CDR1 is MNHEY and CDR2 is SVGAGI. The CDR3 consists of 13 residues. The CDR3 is CASSGRGDQPQHF. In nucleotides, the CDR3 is TGTGCCAGCTCAGGGCGGGGAGATCAGCCCCAGCATTTT.

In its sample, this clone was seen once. CDR3 DNA sequence: TGTGCCAGCAGTGCAGCGTGGGGTAGCGGGAGCCCAGATACGCAGTATTTT. Its translation is CASSAAWGSGSPDTQYF. This chain connects TRBV25-1 to TRBJ2-3, with 9 positions matching TRBD2. CDR1 and CDR2 (germline): MGHDK, SYGVNS. J gave up 4 bases and V 4 bases, and 12 bases lay outside the gene matches. This CDR3 region has 17 residues.

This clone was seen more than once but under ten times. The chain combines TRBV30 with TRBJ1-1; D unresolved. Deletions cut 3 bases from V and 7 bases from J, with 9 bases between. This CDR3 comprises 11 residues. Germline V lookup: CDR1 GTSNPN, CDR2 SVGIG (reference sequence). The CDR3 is CAWSRVFEAFF. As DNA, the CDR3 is TGTGCCTGGAGCCGGGTTTTTGAAGCTTTCTTT. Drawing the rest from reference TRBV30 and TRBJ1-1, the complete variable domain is SQTIHQWPATLVQPVGSPLSLECTVEGTSNPNLYWYRQAAGRGLQLLFYSVGIGQISSEVPQNLSASRPQDRQFILSSKKLLLSDSGFYLCAWSRVFEAFFGQGTRLTVV.

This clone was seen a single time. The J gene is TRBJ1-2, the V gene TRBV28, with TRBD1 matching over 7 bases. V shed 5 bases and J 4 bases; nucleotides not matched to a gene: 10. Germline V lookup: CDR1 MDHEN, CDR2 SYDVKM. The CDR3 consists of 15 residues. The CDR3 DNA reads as TGTGCCAGCAGTCGCAGGGGGGCGCGGGGCTATGGCTACACCTTC. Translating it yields CASSRRGARGYGYTF.

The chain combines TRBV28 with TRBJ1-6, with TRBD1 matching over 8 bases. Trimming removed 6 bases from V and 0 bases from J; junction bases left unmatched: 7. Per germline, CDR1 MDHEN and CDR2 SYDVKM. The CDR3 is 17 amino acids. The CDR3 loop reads CASRGETGGSYNSPLHF. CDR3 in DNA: TGTGCCAGCAGGGGCGAAACAGGGGGCTCCTATAATTCACCCCTCCACTTT. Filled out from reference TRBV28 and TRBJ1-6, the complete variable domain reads DVKVTQSSRYLVKRTGEKVFLECVQDMDHENMFWYRQDPGLGLRLIYFSYDVKMKEKGDIPEGYSVSREKKERFSLILESASTNQTSMYLCASRGETGGSYNSPLHFGNGTRLTVT.

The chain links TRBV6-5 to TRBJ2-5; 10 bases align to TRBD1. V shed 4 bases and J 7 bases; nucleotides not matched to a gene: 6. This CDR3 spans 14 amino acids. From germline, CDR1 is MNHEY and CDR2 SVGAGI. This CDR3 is CASSSGTGVGTQYF. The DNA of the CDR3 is TGTGCCAGCAGTTCCGGGACAGGGGTAGGGACCCAGTACTTC.

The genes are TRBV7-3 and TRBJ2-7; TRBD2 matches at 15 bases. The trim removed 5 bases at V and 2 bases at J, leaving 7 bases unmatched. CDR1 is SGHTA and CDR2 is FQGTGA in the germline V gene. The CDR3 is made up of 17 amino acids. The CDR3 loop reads CASSPRGLAGGPYEQYF. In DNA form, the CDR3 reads TGTGCCAGCAGCCCCCGAGGACTAGCGGGAGGGCCCTACGAGCAGTACTTC. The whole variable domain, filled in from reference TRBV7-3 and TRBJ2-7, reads GAGVSQTPSNKVTEKGKYVELRCDPISGHTALYWYRQSLGQGPEFLIYFQGTGAADDSGLPNDRFFAVRPEGSVSTLKIQRTERGDSAVYLCASSPRGLAGGPYEQYFGPGTRLTVT.

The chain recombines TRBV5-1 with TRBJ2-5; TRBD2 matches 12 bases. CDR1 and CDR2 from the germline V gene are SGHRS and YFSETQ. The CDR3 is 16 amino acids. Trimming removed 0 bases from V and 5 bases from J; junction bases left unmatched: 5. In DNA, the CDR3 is TGCGCCAGCAGCTTGGCTAGCGGGGGGGCCGTGGAGACCCAGTACTTC. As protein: CASSLASGGAVETQYF. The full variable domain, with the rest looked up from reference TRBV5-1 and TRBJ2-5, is KAGVTQTPRYLIKTRGQQVTLSCSPISGHRSVSWYQQTPGQGLQFLFEYFSETQRNKGNFPGRFSGRQFSNSRSEMNVSTLELGDSALYLCASSLASGGAVETQYFGPGTRLLVL.

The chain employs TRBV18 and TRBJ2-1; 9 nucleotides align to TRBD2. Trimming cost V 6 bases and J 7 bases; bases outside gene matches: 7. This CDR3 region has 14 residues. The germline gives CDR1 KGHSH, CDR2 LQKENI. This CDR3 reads CASSPLAGENEQFF. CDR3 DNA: TGTGCCAGCTCCCCCTTAGCGGGAGAGAATGAGCAGTTCTTC.

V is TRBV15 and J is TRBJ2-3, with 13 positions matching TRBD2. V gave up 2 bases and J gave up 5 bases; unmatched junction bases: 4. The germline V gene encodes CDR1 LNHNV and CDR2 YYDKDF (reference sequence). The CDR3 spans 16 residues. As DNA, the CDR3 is TGTGCCACCAGCAGATCCGGGACTAGCGGGGTAGATACGCAGTATTTT. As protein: CATSRSGTSGVDTQYF.

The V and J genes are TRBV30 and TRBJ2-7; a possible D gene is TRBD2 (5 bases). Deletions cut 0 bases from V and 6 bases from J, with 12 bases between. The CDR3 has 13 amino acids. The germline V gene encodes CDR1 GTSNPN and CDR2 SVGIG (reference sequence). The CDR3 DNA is TGTGCCTGGAGTGTAATCGGGAAGGGCGAGCAGTACTTC. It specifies CAWSVIGKGEQYF.

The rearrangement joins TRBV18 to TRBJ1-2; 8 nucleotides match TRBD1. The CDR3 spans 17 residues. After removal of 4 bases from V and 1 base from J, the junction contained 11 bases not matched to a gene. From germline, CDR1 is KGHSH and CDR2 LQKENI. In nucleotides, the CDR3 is TGTGCCAGCTCACGCACCCAGGGGGCTGTAATTAACTATGGCTACACCTTC. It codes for CASSRTQGAVINYGYTF.

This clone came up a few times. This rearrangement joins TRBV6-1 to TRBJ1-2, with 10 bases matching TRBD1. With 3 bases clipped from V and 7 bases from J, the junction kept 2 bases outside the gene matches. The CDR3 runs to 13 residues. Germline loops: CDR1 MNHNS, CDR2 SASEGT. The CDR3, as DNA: TGTGCCAGCAGTGAGAGGGACAGGGGTGGCTACACCTTC. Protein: CASSERDRGGYTF.

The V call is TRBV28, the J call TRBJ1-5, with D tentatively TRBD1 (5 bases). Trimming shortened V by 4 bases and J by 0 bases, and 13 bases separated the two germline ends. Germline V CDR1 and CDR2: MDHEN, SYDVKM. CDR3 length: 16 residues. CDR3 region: CASSSSPTDSNQPQHF. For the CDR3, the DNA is TGTGCCAGCAGTTCCTCACCGACAGATAGCAATCAGCCCCAGCATTTT.

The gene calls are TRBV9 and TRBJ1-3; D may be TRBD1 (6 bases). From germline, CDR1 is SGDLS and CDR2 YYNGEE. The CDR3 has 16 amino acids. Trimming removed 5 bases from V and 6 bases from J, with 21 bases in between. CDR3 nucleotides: TGTGCCAGCAGTGTTACCGGGACAAACAAAGCAAACACCATATATTTT. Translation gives CASSVTGTNKANTIYF.

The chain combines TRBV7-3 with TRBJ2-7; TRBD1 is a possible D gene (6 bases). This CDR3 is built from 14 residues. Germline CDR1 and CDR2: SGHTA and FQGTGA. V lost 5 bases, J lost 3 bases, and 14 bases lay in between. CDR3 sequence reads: CASSPTGMGYEQYF. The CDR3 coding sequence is TGTGCCAGCAGCCCCACAGGGATGGGCTACGAGCAGTACTTC.

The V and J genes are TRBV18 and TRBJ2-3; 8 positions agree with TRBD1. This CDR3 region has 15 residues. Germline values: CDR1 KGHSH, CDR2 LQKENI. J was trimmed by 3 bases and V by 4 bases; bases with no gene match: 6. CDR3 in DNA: TGTGCCAGCTCACAAGGGACAGGAGAAACAGATACGCAGTATTTT. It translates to CASSQGTGETDTQYF.

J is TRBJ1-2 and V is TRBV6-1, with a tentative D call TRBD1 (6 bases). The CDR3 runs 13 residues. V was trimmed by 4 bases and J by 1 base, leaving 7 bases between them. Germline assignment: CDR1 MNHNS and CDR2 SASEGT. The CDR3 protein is CASSAGVNYGYTF. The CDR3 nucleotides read TGTGCCAGCAGTGCAGGGGTTAACTATGGCTACACCTTC.

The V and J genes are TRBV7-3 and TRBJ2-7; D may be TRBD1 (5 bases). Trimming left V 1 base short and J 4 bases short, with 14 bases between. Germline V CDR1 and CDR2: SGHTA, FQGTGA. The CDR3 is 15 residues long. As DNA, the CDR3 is TGTGCCAGCAGCTTAAGGGCCCCCCCAGGGTACGAGCAGTACTTC. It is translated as CASSLRAPPGYEQYF.

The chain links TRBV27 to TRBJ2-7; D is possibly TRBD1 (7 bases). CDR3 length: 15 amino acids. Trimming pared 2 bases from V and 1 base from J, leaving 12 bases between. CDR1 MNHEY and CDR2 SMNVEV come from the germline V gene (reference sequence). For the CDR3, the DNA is TGTGCCAGCAGTTTAGGGCCAGGGGGGTCCTACGAGCAGTACTTC. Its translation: CASSLGPGGSYEQYF.

CDR3 residues: CASSEDRGDEQYF. The DNA of the CDR3 is TGTGCCAGCAGTGAAGACAGGGGTGACGAGCAGTACTTC. This chain uses TRBV2 with TRBJ2-7, with 7 nucleotides matching TRBD1. Germline CDR1 SNHLY, CDR2 FYNNEI. The trim removed 1 base at V and 5 bases at J, leaving 2 bases unmatched. This CDR3 comprises 13 residues.

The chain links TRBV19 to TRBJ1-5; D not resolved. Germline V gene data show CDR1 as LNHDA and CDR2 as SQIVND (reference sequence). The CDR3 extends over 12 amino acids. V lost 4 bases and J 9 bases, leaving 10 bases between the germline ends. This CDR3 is CASSNHGGPQHF. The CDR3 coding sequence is TGTGCCAGTAGTAACCACGGAGGGCCCCAGCATTTT.

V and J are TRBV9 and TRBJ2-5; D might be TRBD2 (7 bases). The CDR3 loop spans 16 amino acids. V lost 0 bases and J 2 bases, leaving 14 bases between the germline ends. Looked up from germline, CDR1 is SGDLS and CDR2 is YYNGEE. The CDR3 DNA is TGTGCCAGCAGCGTAGACTGGGCGGGGGCTCAAGAGACCCAGTACTTC. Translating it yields CASSVDWAGAQETQYF.

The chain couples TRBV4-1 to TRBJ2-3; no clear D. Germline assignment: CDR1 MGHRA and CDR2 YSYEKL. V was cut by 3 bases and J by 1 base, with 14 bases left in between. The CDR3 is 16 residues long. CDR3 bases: TGCGCCAGCAGCCACGCTAGAGAGATGGGCACAGATACGCAGTATTTT. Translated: CASSHAREMGTDTQYF.

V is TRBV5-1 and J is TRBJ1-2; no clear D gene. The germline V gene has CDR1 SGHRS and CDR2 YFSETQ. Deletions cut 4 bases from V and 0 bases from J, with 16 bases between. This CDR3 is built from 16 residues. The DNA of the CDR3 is TGCGCCAGCAGCCCCCAATCCAGGAGGGCTAACTATGGCTACACCTTC. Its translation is CASSPQSRRANYGYTF.

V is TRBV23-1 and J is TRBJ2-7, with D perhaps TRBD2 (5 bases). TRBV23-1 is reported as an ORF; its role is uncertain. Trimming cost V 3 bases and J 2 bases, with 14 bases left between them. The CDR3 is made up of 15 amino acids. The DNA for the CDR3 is TGCGCCAGCAGTCACCAGGTGGAGGAAACCTACGAGCAGTACTTC. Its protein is CASSHQVEETYEQYF.